The rows below give T cell receptor beta chains drawn from one sample of a study of blood T cells in healthy people across ages. One entry per CDR3 protein results from TCRdb running MiXCR on the 5' RACE reads. This sample has fewer than 1,000,000 distinct CDR3 sequences, with about 42% found just once. The specimen sequenced was blood. Receptor source: a man between 60 and 70 years old in good health. The CDR3 runs from the conserved cysteine through the conserved F or W. Each record gives: D gene, J gene, V gene, clone size, CDR3 DNA, CDR3 protein. The D gene is left open where the match is weak. Rows may omit the clone size; those that give it use once, few, many or a size class.

TRBD2 TRBJ2-3 TRBV9 few TGTGCCAGCGGCGTAGGTGGGGGGGATTGGGGGACCGATACGCAGTATTTT CASGVGGGDWGTDTQYF
TRBD1 TRBJ1-5 TRBV7-8 . TGTGCCAGCAGCTTCCAGACAGGGAACTATCAGCCCCAGCATTTT CASSFQTGNYQPQHF
. TRBJ2-3 TRBV4-2 few TGTGCCAGCAGCCCCGGAGGGGGCGGAGATACGCAGTATTTT CASSPGGGGDTQYF
. TRBJ1-2 TRBV5-4 . TGTGCCAGCAGCTTGGCTCTGGGGGGAGCTGGCTACACCTTC CASSLALGGAGYTF
TRBD2 TRBJ2-1 TRBV29-1 few TGCAGCGTTGAAGTCGGACTAGCCAAATCCAATGAGCAGTTCTTC CSVEVGLAKSNEQFF
. TRBJ2-7 TRBV30 . TGTGCCTGGAGTGTTCGTGGGCCTTACGAGCAGTACTTC CAWSVRGPYEQYF
. TRBJ1-6 TRBV28 . TGTGCCAGCAGTCAAAACCTTAATTCACCCCTCCACTTT CASSQNLNSPLHF
TRBD1 TRBJ2-3 TRBV5-1 . TGCGCCAGCAGCCCAAGGGGGCCCATTGGAACAGATACGCAGTATTTT CASSPRGPIGTDTQYF
. TRBJ1-2 TRBV10-3 . TGTGCCATCGGACAGATAGTCAACTATGGCTACACCTTC CAIGQIVNYGYTF
. TRBJ2-7 TRBV4-1 . TGCGCCAGCAGCCCACCAGGGTCGGTTGCTTTCCACGAGCAGTACTTC CASSPPGSVAFHEQYF
. TRBJ1-6 TRBV30 . TGTGCCTGGAAGGGCATCGATTCACCCCTCCACTTT CAWKGIDSPLHF
. TRBJ2-7 TRBV4-2 . TGTGCCAGCAGCAAACGGGACGTGAGCTCCTACAATGAGCAGTACTTC CASSKRDVSSYNEQYF